Listed below are T cell receptor beta chains from one sample, sequenced in a study of blood T cell repertoires in COVID-19. Method: immunoSEQ multiplex PCR; TCRdb's copy keeps in-frame clones and lacks some. Of a few hundred thousand clones listed, roughly 87% were seen once; the top ten hold 1.9%. Input material: peripheral blood. These receptors originate from a man between 40 and 49 years old with active or convalescent COVID-19. The conserved cysteine and the conserved F or W are not part of the CDR3 here.

cdr3_aa: ASSLGQSFSSGNTIY; v_call: TRBV19; cdr3_length: 15; j_call: TRBJ1-3
cdr3_aa: ASSSGTGFYNEQF; v_call: TRBV6-5; cdr3_length: 13; j_call: TRBJ2-1
cdr3_aa: ASSRTGTGGFFEKLF; v_call: TRBV4-1; cdr3_length: 15; j_call: TRBJ1-4
cdr3_aa: ASSIGTSRGETQY; v_call: TRBV6-5; cdr3_length: 13; j_call: TRBJ2-5
cdr3_aa: ASSLQGQGNYGYT; v_call: TRBV5-1; cdr3_length: 13; j_call: TRBJ1-2
cdr3_aa: ASSFISGTFTF; v_call: TRBV5-5; cdr3_length: 11; j_call: TRBJ1-1
cdr3_aa: SASSPWAGSNQPQH; v_call: TRBV20-1; cdr3_length: 14; j_call: TRBJ1-5
cdr3_aa: AISGGMNTEAF; v_call: TRBV10-3; cdr3_length: 11; j_call: TRBJ1-1
cdr3_aa: ASSLDGGDNEQF; v_call: TRBV5-1; cdr3_length: 12; j_call: TRBJ2-1
cdr3_aa: SVEDTVHGYT; v_call: TRBV29-1; cdr3_length: 10; j_call: TRBJ1-2
cdr3_aa: ASSPRNYGYT; v_call: TRBV6-6; cdr3_length: 10; j_call: TRBJ1-2
cdr3_aa: ASSPRASYEQY; v_call: TRBV3-1/TRBV3-2; cdr3_length: 11; j_call: TRBJ2-7
cdr3_aa: ASSYVQGNYYGYT; v_call: TRBV6-5; cdr3_length: 13; j_call: TRBJ1-2
cdr3_aa: ASTSWQVNQPQH; v_call: TRBV2; cdr3_length: 12; j_call: TRBJ1-5
cdr3_aa: ASSFYRGSPLH; v_call: TRBV27; cdr3_length: 11; j_call: TRBJ1-6
cdr3_aa: ASSPTGGPYGYT; v_call: TRBV5-1; cdr3_length: 12; j_call: TRBJ1-2
cdr3_aa: ASSGDTEAF; v_call: TRBV2; cdr3_length: 9; j_call: TRBJ1-1
cdr3_aa: ASSERQGRGYGYT; v_call: TRBV6-1; cdr3_length: 13; j_call: TRBJ1-2
cdr3_aa: ASRSTPGHFRQPQH; v_call: TRBV6-4; cdr3_length: 14; j_call: TRBJ1-5
cdr3_aa: ASSYSGHEETQY; v_call: TRBV6-5; cdr3_length: 12; j_call: TRBJ2-5
cdr3_aa: ASSDPGTGAHEQY; v_call: TRBV19; cdr3_length: 13; j_call: TRBJ2-7
cdr3_aa: ASTATSAQETQY; v_call: TRBV2; cdr3_length: 12; j_call: TRBJ2-5
cdr3_aa: ASSSMGGFTGELF; v_call: TRBV25-1; cdr3_length: 13; j_call: TRBJ2-2
cdr3_aa: ASGDRRANYGYT; v_call: TRBV28; cdr3_length: 12; j_call: TRBJ1-2
cdr3_aa: ASSSGLANLGINEQF; v_call: TRBV5-1; cdr3_length: 15; j_call: TRBJ2-1
cdr3_aa: ASSLKIGTGIQPQH; v_call: TRBV13; cdr3_length: 14; j_call: TRBJ1-5
cdr3_aa: ASSQGQGNPGNTIY; v_call: TRBV4-1; cdr3_length: 14; j_call: TRBJ1-3
cdr3_aa: ASSLGDTQY; v_call: TRBV5-1; cdr3_length: 9; j_call: TRBJ2-3
cdr3_aa: ASSVRLAGNYEQY; v_call: TRBV11-2; cdr3_length: 13; j_call: TRBJ2-7
cdr3_aa: SVPLRTGYSGYT; v_call: TRBV29-1; cdr3_length: 12; j_call: TRBJ1-2
cdr3_aa: ASSLAWDRDSYEQY; v_call: TRBV5-6; cdr3_length: 14; j_call: TRBJ2-7
cdr3_aa: ASSFFRENEKLF; v_call: TRBV7-8; cdr3_length: 12; j_call: TRBJ1-4
cdr3_aa: ASSWPGQLNTGELF; v_call: TRBV7-3; cdr3_length: 14; j_call: TRBJ2-2
cdr3_aa: ASSATGGRTEAF; v_call: TRBV18; cdr3_length: 12; j_call: TRBJ1-1
cdr3_aa: ASSHIAGSYNEQF; v_call: TRBV6-4; cdr3_length: 13; j_call: TRBJ2-1
cdr3_aa: AWAGSYNSPLH; v_call: TRBV30; cdr3_length: 11; j_call: TRBJ1-6
cdr3_aa: ASSARRETQY; v_call: TRBV4-1; cdr3_length: 10; j_call: TRBJ2-5
cdr3_aa: ASSFRTGRGYT; v_call: TRBV12-3/TRBV12-4; cdr3_length: 11; j_call: TRBJ1-2
cdr3_aa: ASSLQGARTEAF; v_call: TRBV9; cdr3_length: 12; j_call: TRBJ1-1
cdr3_aa: ASSQDTVSNQPQH; v_call: TRBV4-1; cdr3_length: 13; j_call: TRBJ1-5
cdr3_aa: ASSLGHSNEKLF; v_call: TRBV3-1/TRBV3-2; cdr3_length: 12; j_call: TRBJ1-4
cdr3_aa: ASSRYLAGEETQY; v_call: TRBV28; cdr3_length: 13; j_call: TRBJ2-5
cdr3_aa: ASSLRRDNEQF; v_call: TRBV5-8; cdr3_length: 11; j_call: TRBJ2-1
cdr3_aa: ASSLLERDSPLH; v_call: TRBV5-6; cdr3_length: 12; j_call: TRBJ1-6
cdr3_aa: ASSQVLGATEAF; v_call: TRBV4-1; cdr3_length: 12; j_call: TRBJ1-1